The 22 T cell receptor beta chains below come from one sample, sequenced in a study of blood T cell repertoires in COVID-19. Some clones are missing from TCRdb's copy, which holds only in-frame ones; the method was immunoSEQ multiplex PCR. The data show roughly 150,000 clones, with approximately 90% seen just once and less than 5.5% held by the top ten. The source material was peripheral blood. The receptors come from a human donor in a cohort sampled during active COVID-19.

This chain joins TRBV5-6 and TRBJ2-1, with D possibly TRBD1 on 5 matching bases. CDR1 and CDR2 from the germline V gene are SGHDT and YYEEEE. The CDR3 has 12 amino acids. V was clipped by 2 bases and J by 14 bases, with 14 bases between them. The CDR3: CASSLTQGSEFF. CDR3 in DNA: TGTGCCAGCAGCTTAACTCAGGGATCCGAGTTCTTC.

The V gene is TRBV29-1, the J gene TRBJ2-3; D might be TRBD1 (6 bases). CDR3 length: 14 residues. Trimming left V 4 bases short and J 0 bases short, with 11 bases between. Germline V gene data show CDR1 as SQVTM and CDR2 as ANQGSEA. CDR3 protein: CSVAPQGSTDTQYF. The CDR3 DNA reads TGCAGCGTTGCCCCACAGGGTAGCACAGATACGCAGTATTTT.

This clone has a single count. The V and J genes are TRBV2 and TRBJ2-1, with 7 bases lining up with TRBD2. The V segment lost 4 bases and the J segment 8 bases; nucleotides outside the gene matches: 8. Germline CDR1 and CDR2: SNHLY and FYNNEI. CDR3 length: 14 amino acids. CDR3 sequence (DNA): TGTGCCAGCAGTGGAGGCGGGGGAGTCGATGAGCAGTTCTTC. Protein product: CASSGGGGVDEQFF.

V is TRBV9 and J is TRBJ2-2; TRBD2 aligns across 12 bases. The CDR3 has 16 amino acids. The V gene's germline CDR1 is SGDLS and CDR2 YYNGEE. The J segment lost 4 bases and the V segment lost 6 bases, leaving 7 bases of the junction unmatched. DNA for the CDR3: TGTGCCAGCACCCCCCGACTAGCGGGAGTCACCGGGGAGCTGTTTTTT. Residues: CASTPRLAGVTGELFF.

The chain couples TRBV9 to TRBJ2-7; TRBD2 aligns across 8 bases. This CDR3 spans 15 amino acids. The germline V gene has CDR1 SGDLS and CDR2 YYNGEE. Germline trimming cut 4 bases from V and 0 bases from J; bases unmatched to any gene: 6. Here the CDR3 reads CASSPRTSPSYEQYF. The CDR3 nucleotides are TGTGCCAGCAGCCCTCGGACTAGCCCCTCCTACGAGCAGTACTTC.

The chain has TRBV25-1 and TRBJ2-7; no reliable D call. The length of the CDR3 is 12 residues. The germline V and J ends were trimmed by 1 base and 2 bases, with 3 bases remaining between them. The germline CDR1 and CDR2 sequences are MGHDK and SYGVNS. This CDR3 is CASSESTYEQYF. The CDR3 DNA reads TGTGCCAGCAGTGAATCCACCTACGAGCAGTACTTC.

This chain joins TRBV5-3 and TRBJ2-1; TRBD1 agrees at 11 bases. TRBV5-3 is an ORF, and what it does is uncertain. CDR3 length: 15 residues. V shed 2 bases, J shed 6 bases, and the junction held 4 bases outside the gene matches. The CDR3 nucleotides read TGTGCCAGAAGCTTCCCCGGGACAGGGGGCAATGAGCAGTTCTTC. It encodes CARSFPGTGGNEQFF.

This chain links TRBV5-1 with TRBJ1-1; 9 nucleotides align to TRBD1. V was clipped by 3 bases and J by 7 bases; unmatched bases: 10. Germline CDR1 is SGHRS and CDR2 is YFSETQ. CDR3 length equals 15 residues. The CDR3 region is CASSSLQGAVIEAFF. The CDR3 coding sequence is TGCGCCAGCAGCTCGTTACAGGGGGCGGTGATTGAAGCTTTCTTT.

The rearrangement links TRBV7-2 to TRBJ1-1; D might be TRBD1 (6 bases). This CDR3 has 14 amino acids. Trimming left V 3 bases short and J 3 bases short, with 11 bases between. Germline assignment: CDR1 SGHTA and CDR2 FQGNSA. The CDR3 DNA follows: TGTGCCAGCAGCTTCAGGGGCGCGGACACTGAAGCTTTCTTT. Translated: CASSFRGADTEAFF.

The sample holds one count of this clone. This chain links TRBV30 with TRBJ1-5, with a tentative D call TRBD1 (6 bases). V was cut by 2 bases and J by 0 bases, with 11 bases left in between. The length of the CDR3 is 15 residues. In germline, CDR1 is GTSNPN, CDR2 SVGIG (reference sequence). The DNA for the CDR3 is TGTGCCTGGAGTCCAGGGGATTATAGCAATCAGCCCCAGCATTTT. Protein sequence: CAWSPGDYSNQPQHF.

A single count supports this clone. The V call is TRBV6-5, the J call TRBJ2-3, with TRBD1 matching 8 bases. Per the germline V gene, CDR1 is MNHEY and CDR2 is SVGAGI. J gave up 4 bases and V 6 bases, and 6 bases lay outside the gene matches. The CDR3 has 14 amino acids. CDR3 protein: CASRAGGRADTQYF. CDR3 DNA: TGTGCCAGCAGAGCAGGGGGCCGGGCAGATACGCAGTATTTT.

The chain carries TRBV30 and TRBJ1-3; 9 nucleotides line up with TRBD1. The CDR3 contains 18 residues. Germline CDR1 reads GTSNPN; CDR2 reads SVGIG (reference sequence). The ends lost 0 bases at V and 1 base at J; junction bases unmatched: 10. The CDR3 sequence is CAWSVGSGQGHSGNTIYF. DNA for the CDR3: TGTGCCTGGAGTGTAGGGTCCGGACAGGGGCATTCTGGAAACACCATATATTTT. The complete variable domain, with remaining parts taken from reference TRBV30 and TRBJ1-3, reads SQTIHQWPATLVQPVGSPLSLECTVEGTSNPNLYWYRQAAGRGLQLLFYSVGIGQISSEVPQNLSASRPQDRQFILSSKKLLLSDSGFYLCAWSVGSGQGHSGNTIYFGEGSWLTVV.

The gene calls are TRBV7-2 and TRBJ2-6; 10 bases line up with TRBD2. This CDR3 comprises 17 residues. Trimming took 2 bases from V and 1 from J; bases not matched to a gene: 2. CDR1 SGHTA and CDR2 FQGNSA come from the germline V gene. The CDR3 spells CASSLSSGGSGANVLTF. In nucleotides, the CDR3 is TGTGCCAGCAGCTTAAGTAGCGGGGGGTCTGGGGCCAACGTCCTGACTTTC.

This CDR3 reads CASSLDPGLGVTDTQYF. As DNA, the CDR3 is TGTGCCAGCAGCCTGGACCCGGGACTAGGGGTCACAGATACGCAGTATTTT. The chain carries TRBV5-4 and TRBJ2-3, with 8 bases that match TRBD2. Per germline, CDR1 SGHNT and CDR2 YYREEE (reference sequence). Unmatched junction bases numbered 12, after V lost 4 bases and J lost 2 bases. The CDR3 loop spans 17 amino acids. The full variable domain, with the rest looked up from reference TRBV5-4 and TRBJ2-3, is ETGVTQSPTHLIKTRGQQVTLRCSSQSGHNTVSWYQQALGQGPQFIFQYYREEENGRGNFPPRFSGLQFPNYSSELNVNALELDDSALYLCASSLDPGLGVTDTQYFGPGTRLTVL.

The V call is TRBV14, the J call TRBJ2-7; 8 nucleotides match TRBD2. With 3 bases clipped from V and 3 bases from J, the junction kept 7 bases outside the gene matches. The CDR3 extends over 15 amino acids. Germline loops: CDR1 SGHDN, CDR2 FVKESK. The CDR3 here is CASSQISGIHYEQYF. The CDR3, as DNA: TGTGCCAGCAGCCAGATTAGCGGGATCCACTACGAGCAGTACTTC.

The rearrangement joins TRBV7-3 to TRBJ1-2; perhaps TRBD1 as D (5 bases). The CDR3 is 13 amino acids. Trimming removed 0 bases at V and 8 bases at J, with 10 bases between. Germline values: CDR1 SGHTA, CDR2 FQGTGA. CDR3 coding DNA: TGTGCCAGCAGCTTAACAGGGGATCTGGGCTACACCTTC. Residues: CASSLTGDLGYTF.

The chain combines TRBV5-1 with TRBJ2-3; D might be TRBD1 (6 bases). The CDR3 is 15 amino acids. Trimming pared 2 bases from V and 4 bases from J, leaving 14 bases between. Germline V gene lookup returns CDR1 SGHRS and CDR2 YFSETQ. CDR3 in amino acids: CASSLGRGHADTQYF. The CDR3 DNA reads as TGCGCCAGCAGCTTAGGCAGGGGACACGCAGATACGCAGTATTTT.

This rearrangement joins TRBV19 to TRBJ2-1; 7 bases fit TRBD1. The V gene end was trimmed by 5 bases and the J gene end by 5 bases; junction bases not matched to a gene: 12. Germline CDR1 is LNHDA and CDR2 is SQIVND (reference sequence). The CDR3 contains 16 residues. The CDR3 spells CASSDVQGVPNNEQFF. The DNA for the CDR3 is TGTGCCAGTAGTGACGTCCAGGGGGTACCTAACAATGAGCAGTTCTTC.

As for this clone: The same CDR3 also results from other DNA sequences found in this sample. The rearrangement uses TRBV27 and TRBJ1-1; D remains ambiguous. The CDR3 runs 13 residues. The germline CDR1 and CDR2 sequences are MNHEY and SMNVEV (reference sequence). V was trimmed by 3 bases and J by 2 bases, leaving 7 bases between them. The chain's CDR3 is CASSFGPNTEAFF. CDR3 DNA: TGTGCCAGCAGTTTTGGGCCAAACACTGAAGCTTTCTTT.

The chain has TRBV6-5 and TRBJ1-1, with 7 bases that match TRBD1. CDR1 and CDR2 (germline): MNHEY, SVGAGI. V was pared by 4 bases and J by 2 bases, with 4 bases of the junction left unmatched. The CDR3 spans 14 residues. Here the CDR3 reads CASSLDRVNTEAFF. CDR3 bases: TGTGCCAGCAGTTTAGACAGGGTTAACACTGAAGCTTTCTTT.

The chain recombines TRBV6-2 or TRBV6-3 with TRBJ2-3; 14 bases are shared with TRBD2. The length of the CDR3 is 17 residues. V trimming: 0 bases; J trimming: 3 bases; junction bases outside the gene matches: 2. Germline lookup yields CDR1 MNHEY and CDR2 SVGEGT. CDR3 protein: CASSYSTSGGETDTQYF. The DNA for the CDR3 is TGTGCCAGCAGTTACTCGACTAGCGGGGGGGAGACAGATACGCAGTATTTT.

This clone has a single count. In nucleotides, the CDR3 is TGTGCCAGCAGCCCGACTAGCGGATCCTACAATGAGCAGTTCTTC. Translation gives CASSPTSGSYNEQFF. V is TRBV7-2 and J is TRBJ2-1, with TRBD2 identical over 9 bases. Germline lookup yields CDR1 SGHTA and CDR2 FQGNSA. The CDR3 covers 15 residues. V shed 5 bases and J 1 base; nucleotides not matched to a gene: 3.